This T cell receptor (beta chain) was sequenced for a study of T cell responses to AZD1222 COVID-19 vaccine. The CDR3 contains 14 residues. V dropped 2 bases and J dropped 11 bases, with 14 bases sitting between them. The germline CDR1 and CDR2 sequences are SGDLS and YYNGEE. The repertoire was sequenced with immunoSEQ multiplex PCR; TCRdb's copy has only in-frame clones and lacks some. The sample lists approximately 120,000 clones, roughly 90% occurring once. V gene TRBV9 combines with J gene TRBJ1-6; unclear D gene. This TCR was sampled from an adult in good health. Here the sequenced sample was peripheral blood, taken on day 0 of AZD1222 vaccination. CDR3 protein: CASSVDGVRAPLHF. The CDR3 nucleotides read TGTGCCAGCAGCGTCGATGGGGTAAGGGCACCCCTCCACTTT.